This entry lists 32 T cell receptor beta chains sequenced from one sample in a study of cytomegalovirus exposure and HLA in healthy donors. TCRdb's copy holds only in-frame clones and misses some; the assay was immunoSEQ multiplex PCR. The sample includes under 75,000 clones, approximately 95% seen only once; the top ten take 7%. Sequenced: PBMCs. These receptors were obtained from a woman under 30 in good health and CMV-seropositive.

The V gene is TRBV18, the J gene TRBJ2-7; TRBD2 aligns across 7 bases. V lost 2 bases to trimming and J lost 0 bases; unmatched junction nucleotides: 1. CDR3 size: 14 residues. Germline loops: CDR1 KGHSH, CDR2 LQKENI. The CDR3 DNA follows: TGTGCCAGCTCACCAGGGAGGGGCTCCTACGAGCAGTACTTC. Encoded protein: CASSPGRGSYEQYF.

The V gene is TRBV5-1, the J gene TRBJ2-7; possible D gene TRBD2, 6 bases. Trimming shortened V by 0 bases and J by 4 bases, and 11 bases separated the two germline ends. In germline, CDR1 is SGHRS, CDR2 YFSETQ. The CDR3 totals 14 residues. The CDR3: CASSLGLGQYEQYF. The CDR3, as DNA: TGCGCCAGCAGCTTGGGACTAGGGCAATACGAGCAGTACTTC.

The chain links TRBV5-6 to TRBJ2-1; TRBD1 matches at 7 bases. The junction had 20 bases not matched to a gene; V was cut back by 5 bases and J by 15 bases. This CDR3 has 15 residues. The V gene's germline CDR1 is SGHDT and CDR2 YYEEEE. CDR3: CASSTSGQNIVRSFF. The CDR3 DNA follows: TGTGCCAGCAGTACCTCGGGACAGAATATTGTTCGATCGTTCTTC.

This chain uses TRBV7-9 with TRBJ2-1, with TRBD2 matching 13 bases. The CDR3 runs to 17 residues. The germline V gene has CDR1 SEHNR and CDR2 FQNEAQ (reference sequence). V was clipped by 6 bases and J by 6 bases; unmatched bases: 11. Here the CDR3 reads CASRRGLAGARGNEQFF. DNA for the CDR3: TGTGCCAGCAGACGCGGACTAGCGGGAGCCCGGGGCAATGAGCAGTTCTTC.

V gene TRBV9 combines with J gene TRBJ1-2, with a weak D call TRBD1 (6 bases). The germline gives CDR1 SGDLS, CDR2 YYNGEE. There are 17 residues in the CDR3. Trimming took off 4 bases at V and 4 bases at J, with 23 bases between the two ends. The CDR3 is CASSKPHRTSRGYGYTF. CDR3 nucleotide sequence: TGTGCCAGCAGCAAACCCCATAGGACATCCAGGGGCTATGGCTACACCTTC.

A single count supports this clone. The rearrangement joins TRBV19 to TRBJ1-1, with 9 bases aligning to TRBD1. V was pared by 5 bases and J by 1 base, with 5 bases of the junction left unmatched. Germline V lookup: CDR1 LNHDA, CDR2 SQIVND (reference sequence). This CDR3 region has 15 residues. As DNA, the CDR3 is TGTGCCAGTAGTCCCAGACAGGGGGAGAACACTGAAGCTTTCTTT. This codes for CASSPRQGENTEAFF. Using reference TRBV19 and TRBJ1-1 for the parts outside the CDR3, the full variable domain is DGGITQSPKYLFRKEGQNVTLSCEQNLNHDAMYWYRQDPGQGLRLIYYSQIVNDFQKGDIAEGYSVSREKKESFPLTVTSAQKNPTAFYLCASSPRQGENTEAFFGQGTRLTVV.

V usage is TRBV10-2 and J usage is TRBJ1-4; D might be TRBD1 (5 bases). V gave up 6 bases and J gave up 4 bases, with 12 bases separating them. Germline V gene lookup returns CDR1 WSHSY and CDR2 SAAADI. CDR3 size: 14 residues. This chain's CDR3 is CASSLAGHNEKLFF. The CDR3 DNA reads TGCGCCAGCAGCTTGGCAGGGCATAATGAAAAACTGTTTTTT.

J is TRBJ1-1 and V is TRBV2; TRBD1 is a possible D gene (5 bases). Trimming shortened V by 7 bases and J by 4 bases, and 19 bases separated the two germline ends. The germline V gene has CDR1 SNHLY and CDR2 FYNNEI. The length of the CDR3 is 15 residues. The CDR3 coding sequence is TGTGCCAGCAACAGGTTCTTCGTCCCGGGCACTGAAGCTTTCTTT. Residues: CASNRFFVPGTEAFF. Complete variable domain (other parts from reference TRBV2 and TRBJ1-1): EPEVTQTPSHQVTQMGQEVILRCVPISNHLYFYWYRQILGQKVEFLVSFYNNEISEKSEIFDDQFSVERPDGSNFTLKIRSTKLEDSAMYFCASNRFFVPGTEAFFGQGTRLTVV.

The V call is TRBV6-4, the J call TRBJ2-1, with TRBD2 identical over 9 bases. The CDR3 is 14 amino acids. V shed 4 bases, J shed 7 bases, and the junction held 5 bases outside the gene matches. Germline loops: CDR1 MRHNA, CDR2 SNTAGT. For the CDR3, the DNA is TGTGCCAGCAGTGTCCTAGCGGGAATGAATGAGCAGTTCTTC. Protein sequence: CASSVLAGMNEQFF.

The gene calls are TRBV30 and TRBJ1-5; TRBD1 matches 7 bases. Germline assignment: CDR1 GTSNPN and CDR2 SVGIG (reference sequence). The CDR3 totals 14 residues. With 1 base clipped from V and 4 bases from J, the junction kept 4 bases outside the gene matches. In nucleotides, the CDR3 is TGTGCCTGGAGTGAGGGGGACAGAAATCAGCCCCAGCATTTT. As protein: CAWSEGDRNQPQHF. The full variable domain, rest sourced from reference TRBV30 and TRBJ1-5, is SQTIHQWPATLVQPVGSPLSLECTVEGTSNPNLYWYRQAAGRGLQLLFYSVGIGQISSEVPQNLSASRPQDRQFILSSKKLLLSDSGFYLCAWSEGDRNQPQHFGDGTRLSIL.

CDR3 sequence (DNA): TGCAGCGTTGAGTCTAGGAGACTTTACAATGAGCAGTTCTTC. Protein: CSVESRRLYNEQFF. The chain carries TRBV29-1 and TRBJ2-1; D unresolved. Germline CDR1 reads SQVTM; CDR2 reads ANQGSEA. Deletions cut 3 bases from V and 4 bases from J, with 13 bases between. The CDR3 loop spans 14 amino acids.

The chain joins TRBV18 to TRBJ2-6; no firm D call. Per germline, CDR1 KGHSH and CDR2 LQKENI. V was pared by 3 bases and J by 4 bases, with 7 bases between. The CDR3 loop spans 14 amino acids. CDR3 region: CASSPPSGANVLTF. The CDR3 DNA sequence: TGTGCCAGCTCACCTCCCTCGGGGGCCAACGTCCTGACTTTC.

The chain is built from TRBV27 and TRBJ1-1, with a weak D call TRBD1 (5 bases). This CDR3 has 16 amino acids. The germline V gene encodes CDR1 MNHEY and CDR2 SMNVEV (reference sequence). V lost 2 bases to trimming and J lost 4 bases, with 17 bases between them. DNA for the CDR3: TGTGCCAGCAGTTTAGAGTCTAGCGGGGCCGGCACTGAAGCTTTCTTT. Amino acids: CASSLESSGAGTEAFF.

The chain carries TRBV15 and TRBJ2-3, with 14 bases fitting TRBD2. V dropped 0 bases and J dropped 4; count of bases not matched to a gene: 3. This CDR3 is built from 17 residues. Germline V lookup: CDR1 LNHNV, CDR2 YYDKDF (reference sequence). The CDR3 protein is CATSREGLAGDPDTQYF. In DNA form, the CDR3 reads TGTGCCACCAGCAGAGAGGGACTAGCGGGAGATCCAGATACGCAGTATTTT.

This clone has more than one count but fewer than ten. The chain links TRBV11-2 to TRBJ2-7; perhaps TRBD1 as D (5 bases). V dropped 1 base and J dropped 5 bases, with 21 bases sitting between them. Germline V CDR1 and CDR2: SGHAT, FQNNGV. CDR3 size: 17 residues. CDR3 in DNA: TGTGCCAGCAGCTTAGGATTGGGTTCGGATTTAGGGGACGAGCAGTACTTC. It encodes CASSLGLGSDLGDEQYF.

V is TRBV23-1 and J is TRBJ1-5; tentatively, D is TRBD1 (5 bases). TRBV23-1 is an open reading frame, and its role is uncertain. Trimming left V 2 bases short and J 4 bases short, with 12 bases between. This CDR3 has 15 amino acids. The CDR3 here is CASSQGQAPNQPQHF. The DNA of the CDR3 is TGCGCCAGCAGTCAAGGACAAGCTCCGAATCAGCCCCAGCATTTT.

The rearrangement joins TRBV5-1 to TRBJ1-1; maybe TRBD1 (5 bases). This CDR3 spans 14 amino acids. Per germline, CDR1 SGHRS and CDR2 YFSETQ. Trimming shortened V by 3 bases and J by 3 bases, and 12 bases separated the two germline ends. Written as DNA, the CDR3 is TGCGCCAGCAGCTCGGGACGGGGGTACACTGAAGCTTTCTTT. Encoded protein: CASSSGRGYTEAFF.

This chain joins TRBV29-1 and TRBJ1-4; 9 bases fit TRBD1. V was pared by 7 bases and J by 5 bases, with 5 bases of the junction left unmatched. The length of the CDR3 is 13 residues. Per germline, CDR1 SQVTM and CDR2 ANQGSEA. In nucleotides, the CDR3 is TGCAGCGCCTCCGGGACAGGGAATGAAAAACTGTTTTTT. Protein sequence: CSASGTGNEKLFF.

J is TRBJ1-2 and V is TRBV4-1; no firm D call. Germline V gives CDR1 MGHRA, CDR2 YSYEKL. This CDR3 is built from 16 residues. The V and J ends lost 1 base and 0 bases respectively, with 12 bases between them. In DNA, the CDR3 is TGCGCCAGCAGCCAAGTAGGCGGTGTAGCTAACTATGGCTACACCTTC. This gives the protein CASSQVGGVANYGYTF.

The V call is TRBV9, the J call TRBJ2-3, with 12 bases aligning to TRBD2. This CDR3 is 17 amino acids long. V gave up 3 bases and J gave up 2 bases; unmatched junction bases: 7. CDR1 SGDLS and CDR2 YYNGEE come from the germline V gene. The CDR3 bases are TGTGCCAGCAGCGCCGGACTAGCGGGGACCATCACAGATACGCAGTATTTT. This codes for CASSAGLAGTITDTQYF.

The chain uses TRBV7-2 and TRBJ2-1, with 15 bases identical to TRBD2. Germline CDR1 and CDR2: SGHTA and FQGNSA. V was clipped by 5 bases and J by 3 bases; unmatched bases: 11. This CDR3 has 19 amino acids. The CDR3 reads CASSLSWTSGRGGYNEQFF. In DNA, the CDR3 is TGTGCCAGCAGCCTTAGTTGGACTAGCGGGAGGGGGGGCTACAATGAGCAGTTCTTC.

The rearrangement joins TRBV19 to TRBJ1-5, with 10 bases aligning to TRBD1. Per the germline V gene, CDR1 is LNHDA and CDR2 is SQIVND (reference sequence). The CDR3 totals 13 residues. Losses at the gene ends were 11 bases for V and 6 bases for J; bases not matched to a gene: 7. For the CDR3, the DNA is TGTGCCGGTGGACAGGGGGAAGGTCAGCCCCAGCATTTT. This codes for CAGGQGEGQPQHF.

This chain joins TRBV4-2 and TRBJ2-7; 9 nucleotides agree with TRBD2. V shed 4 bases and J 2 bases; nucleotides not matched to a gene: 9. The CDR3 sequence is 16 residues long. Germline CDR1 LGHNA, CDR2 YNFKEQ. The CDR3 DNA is TGTGCCAGCAGCCGGGCCCCAGCGGGGGGTCCCTACGAGCAGTACTTC. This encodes CASSRAPAGGPYEQYF.

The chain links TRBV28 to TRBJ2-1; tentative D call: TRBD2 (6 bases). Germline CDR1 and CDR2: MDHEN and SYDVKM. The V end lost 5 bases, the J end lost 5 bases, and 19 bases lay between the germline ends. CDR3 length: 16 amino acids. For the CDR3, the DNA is TGTGCCAGCAGTCCCCTTGGGGCGGGACCGGACAATGAGCAGTTCTTC. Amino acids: CASSPLGAGPDNEQFF.

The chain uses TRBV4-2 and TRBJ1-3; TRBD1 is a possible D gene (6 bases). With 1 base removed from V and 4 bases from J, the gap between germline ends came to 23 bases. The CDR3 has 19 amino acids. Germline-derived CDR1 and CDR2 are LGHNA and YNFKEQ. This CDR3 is CASSQVRPGTNSGGNTIYF. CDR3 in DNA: TGTGCCAGCAGCCAAGTCCGGCCAGGGACAAATTCTGGGGGAAACACCATATATTTT.

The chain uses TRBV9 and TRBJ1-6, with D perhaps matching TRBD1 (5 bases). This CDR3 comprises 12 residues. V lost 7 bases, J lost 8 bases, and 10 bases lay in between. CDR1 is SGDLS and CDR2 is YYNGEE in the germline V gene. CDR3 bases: TGTGCCAGCGGACGGGGGGATTCACCCCTCCACTTT. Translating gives CASGRGDSPLHF.

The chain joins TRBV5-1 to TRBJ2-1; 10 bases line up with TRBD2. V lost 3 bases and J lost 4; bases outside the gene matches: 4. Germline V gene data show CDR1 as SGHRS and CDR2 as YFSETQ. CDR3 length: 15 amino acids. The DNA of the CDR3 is TGCGCCAGCAGCTCTAGCGGGGGTAAATACAATGAGCAGTTCTTC. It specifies CASSSSGGKYNEQFF.

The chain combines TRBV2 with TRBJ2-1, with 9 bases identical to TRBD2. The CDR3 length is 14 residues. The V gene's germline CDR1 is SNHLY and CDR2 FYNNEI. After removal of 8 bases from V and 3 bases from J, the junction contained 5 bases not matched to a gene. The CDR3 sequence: CASSGLAFYNEQFF. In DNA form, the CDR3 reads TGTGCCAGCTCAGGACTAGCGTTCTACAATGAGCAGTTCTTC.

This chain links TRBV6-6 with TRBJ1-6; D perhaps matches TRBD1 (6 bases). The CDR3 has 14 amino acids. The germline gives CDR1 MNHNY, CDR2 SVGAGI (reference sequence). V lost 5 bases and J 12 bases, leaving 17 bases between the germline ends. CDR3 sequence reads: CASSADRTLLPLHF. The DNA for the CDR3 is TGTGCCAGCAGTGCGGACAGAACCTTACTACCCCTCCACTTT.

CDR3 loop: CAWSGSSTDTQYF. The DNA of the CDR3 is TGTGCCTGGAGTGGGAGTAGCACAGATACGCAGTATTTT. The chain combines TRBV30 with TRBJ2-3, with no clear D. V was shortened by 1 base and J by 0 bases, with 5 bases between the two germline ends. Germline CDR1 reads GTSNPN; CDR2 reads SVGIG (reference sequence). The CDR3 runs to 13 residues.

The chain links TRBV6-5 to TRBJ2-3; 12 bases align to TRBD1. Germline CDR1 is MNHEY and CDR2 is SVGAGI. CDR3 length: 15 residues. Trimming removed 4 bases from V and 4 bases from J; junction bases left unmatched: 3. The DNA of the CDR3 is TGTGCCAGCAGTTTAGGGACAGGGGGCGCAGATACGCAGTATTTT. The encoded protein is CASSLGTGGADTQYF.

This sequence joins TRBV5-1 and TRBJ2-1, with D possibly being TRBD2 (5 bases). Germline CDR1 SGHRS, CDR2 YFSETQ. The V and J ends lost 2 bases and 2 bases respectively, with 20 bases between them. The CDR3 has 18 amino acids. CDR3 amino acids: CASSFYISDPRPYNEQFF. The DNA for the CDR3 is TGCGCCAGCAGCTTCTACATTAGCGACCCGCGACCCTACAATGAGCAGTTCTTC.